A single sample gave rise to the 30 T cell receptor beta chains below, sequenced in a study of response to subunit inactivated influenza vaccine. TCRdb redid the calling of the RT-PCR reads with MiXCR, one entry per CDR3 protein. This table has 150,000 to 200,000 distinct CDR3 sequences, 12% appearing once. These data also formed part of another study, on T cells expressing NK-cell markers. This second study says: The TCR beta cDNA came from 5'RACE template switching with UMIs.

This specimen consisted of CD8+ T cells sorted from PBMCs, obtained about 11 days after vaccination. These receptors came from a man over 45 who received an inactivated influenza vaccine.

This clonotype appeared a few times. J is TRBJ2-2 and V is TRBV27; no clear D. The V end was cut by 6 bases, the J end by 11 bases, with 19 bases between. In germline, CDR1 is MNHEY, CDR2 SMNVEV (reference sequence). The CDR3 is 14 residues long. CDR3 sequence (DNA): TGTGCCAGCAGACAGTACCGAACACCGGTCGAGCTGTTTTTT. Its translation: CASRQYRTPVELFF.

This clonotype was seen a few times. As DNA, the CDR3 is TGTGCCAGCAGCCAAGATCTTGAAGGGCGGTGGAACTATGGCTACACCTTC. Its translation: CASSQDLEGRWNYGYTF. The V call is TRBV3-1, the J call TRBJ1-2; D is unclear. The ends were cut back, 0 bases at V and 2 bases at J, with 16 bases in the middle. This CDR3 spans 17 amino acids. Germline loops: CDR1 LGHDT, CDR2 YNNKEL (reference sequence).

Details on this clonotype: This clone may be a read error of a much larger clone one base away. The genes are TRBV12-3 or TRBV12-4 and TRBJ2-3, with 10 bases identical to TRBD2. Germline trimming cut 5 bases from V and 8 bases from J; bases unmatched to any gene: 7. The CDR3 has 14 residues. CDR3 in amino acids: CASSPGLASGTQYF. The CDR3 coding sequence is TGTGCCAGCAGTCCGGGACTAGCGTCAGGTACGCAGTATTTT.

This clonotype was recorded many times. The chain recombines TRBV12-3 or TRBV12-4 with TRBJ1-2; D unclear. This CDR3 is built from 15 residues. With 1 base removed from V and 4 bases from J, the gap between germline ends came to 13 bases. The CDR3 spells CASSLGVRGLYGYTF. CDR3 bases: TGTGCCAGCAGTTTAGGAGTCCGGGGTCTCTATGGCTACACCTTC.

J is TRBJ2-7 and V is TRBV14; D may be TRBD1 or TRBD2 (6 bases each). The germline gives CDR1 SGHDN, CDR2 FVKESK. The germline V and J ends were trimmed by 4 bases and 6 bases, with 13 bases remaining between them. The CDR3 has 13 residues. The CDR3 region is CASSRRGVPEQYF. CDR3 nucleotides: TGTGCCAGCAGCCGGAGGGGGGTCCCCGAGCAGTACTTC.

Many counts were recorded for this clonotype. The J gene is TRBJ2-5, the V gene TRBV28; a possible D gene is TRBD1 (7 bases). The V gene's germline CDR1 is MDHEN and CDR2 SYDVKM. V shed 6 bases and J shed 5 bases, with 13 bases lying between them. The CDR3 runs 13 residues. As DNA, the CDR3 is TGTGCCAGCAGCCCCGGGGGACAGGAGACCCAGTACTTC. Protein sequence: CASSPGGQETQYF.

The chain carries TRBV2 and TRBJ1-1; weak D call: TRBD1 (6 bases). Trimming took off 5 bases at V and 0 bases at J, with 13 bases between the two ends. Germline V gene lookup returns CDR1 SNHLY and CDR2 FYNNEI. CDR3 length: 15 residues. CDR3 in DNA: TGTGCCAGCAGTTGGGCCAGGGGACTGAACACTGAAGCTTTCTTT. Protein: CASSWARGLNTEAFF.

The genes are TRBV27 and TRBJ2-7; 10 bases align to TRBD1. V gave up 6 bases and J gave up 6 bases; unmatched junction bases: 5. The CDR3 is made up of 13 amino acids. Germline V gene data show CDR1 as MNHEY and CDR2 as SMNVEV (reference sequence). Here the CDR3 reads CASRPGQGFEQYF. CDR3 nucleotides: TGTGCCAGCAGGCCGGGACAGGGGTTCGAGCAGTACTTC.

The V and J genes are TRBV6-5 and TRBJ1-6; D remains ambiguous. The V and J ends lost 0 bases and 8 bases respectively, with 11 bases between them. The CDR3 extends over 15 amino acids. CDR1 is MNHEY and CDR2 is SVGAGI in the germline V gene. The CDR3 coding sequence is TGTGCCAGCAGTTACTCCCCCTTTGGGGATTCACCCCTCCACTTT. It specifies CASSYSPFGDSPLHF.

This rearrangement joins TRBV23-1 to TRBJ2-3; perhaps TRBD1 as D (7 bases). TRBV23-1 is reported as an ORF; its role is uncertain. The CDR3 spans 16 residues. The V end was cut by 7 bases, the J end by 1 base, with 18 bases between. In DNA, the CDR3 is TGCGCCAGCAAAGATGAGGGGGGACAGCGCACAGATACGCAGTATTTT. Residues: CASKDEGGQRTDTQYF.

The CDR3, as DNA: TGTGCCAGCGGCGTGGGAACAGCCTATGGCTACACCTTC. Translating it yields CASGVGTAYGYTF. The V and J genes are TRBV27 and TRBJ1-2; D remains unclear. CDR1 MNHEY and CDR2 SMNVEV come from the germline V gene (reference sequence). The CDR3 is 13 amino acids. V shed 8 bases and J shed 4 bases, with 14 bases lying between them.

The CDR3 sequence: CASSSHKGTEAFF. CDR3 nucleotides: TGTGCCAGCAGTTCTCATAAGGGGACTGAAGCTTTCTTT. V and J are TRBV27 and TRBJ1-1; D is possibly TRBD1 (5 bases). This CDR3 contains 13 residues. Between the trimmed V and J ends, which lost 4 bases and 5 bases, there was a span of 11 bases. Germline V gene data show CDR1 as MNHEY and CDR2 as SMNVEV (reference sequence).

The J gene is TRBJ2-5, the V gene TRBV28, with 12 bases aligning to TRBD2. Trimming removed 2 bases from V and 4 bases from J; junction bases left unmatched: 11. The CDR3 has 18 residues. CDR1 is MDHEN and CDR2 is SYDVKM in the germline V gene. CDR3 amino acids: CASSLEASGRALRETQYF. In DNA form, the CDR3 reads TGTGCCAGCAGTTTAGAAGCTAGCGGGAGGGCCCTCAGAGAGACCCAGTACTTC.

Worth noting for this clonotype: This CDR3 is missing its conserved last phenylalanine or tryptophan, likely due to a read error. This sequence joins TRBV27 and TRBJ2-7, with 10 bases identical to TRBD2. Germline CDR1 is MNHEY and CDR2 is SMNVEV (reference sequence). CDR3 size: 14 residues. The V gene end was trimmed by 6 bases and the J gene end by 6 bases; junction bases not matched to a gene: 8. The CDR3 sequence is CASSYVAGGGEQYS. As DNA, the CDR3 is TGTGCCAGCAGCTACGTAGCGGGAGGAGGCGAGCAGTACTCC.

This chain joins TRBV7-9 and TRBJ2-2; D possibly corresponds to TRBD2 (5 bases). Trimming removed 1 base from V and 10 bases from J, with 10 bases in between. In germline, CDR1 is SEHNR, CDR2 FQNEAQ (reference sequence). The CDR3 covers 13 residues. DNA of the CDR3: TGTGCCAGCAGCTTAGGGGAGCTTCCGGAGCTGTTTTTT. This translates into CASSLGELPELFF.

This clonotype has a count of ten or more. In DNA form, the CDR3 reads TGTGCCAGCAGCCCAGGGGGCGGCAATCAGCCCCAGCATTTT. Its protein product is CASSPGGGNQPQHF. The chain couples TRBV7-9 to TRBJ1-5, with TRBD1 matching 8 bases. CDR1 and CDR2 (germline): SEHNR, FQNEAQ (reference sequence). The CDR3 is made up of 14 amino acids. Trimming at V came to 5 bases and at J to 2 bases, leaving 2 bases not matched to a gene.

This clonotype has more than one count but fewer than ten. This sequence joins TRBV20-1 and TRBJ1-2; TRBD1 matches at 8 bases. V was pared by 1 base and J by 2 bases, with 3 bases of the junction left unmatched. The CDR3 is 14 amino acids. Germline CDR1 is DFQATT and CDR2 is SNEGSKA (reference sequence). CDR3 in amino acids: CSARGAGGNYGYTF. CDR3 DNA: TGCAGTGCTAGAGGGGCAGGGGGCAACTATGGCTACACCTTC.

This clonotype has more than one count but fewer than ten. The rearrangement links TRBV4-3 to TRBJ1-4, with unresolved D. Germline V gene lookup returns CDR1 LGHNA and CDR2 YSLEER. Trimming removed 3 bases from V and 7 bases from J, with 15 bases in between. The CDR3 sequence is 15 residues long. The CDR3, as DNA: TGCGCCAGCAGCCATCGGACCCCGCTGGGTGAAAAACTGTTTTTT. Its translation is CASSHRTPLGEKLFF.

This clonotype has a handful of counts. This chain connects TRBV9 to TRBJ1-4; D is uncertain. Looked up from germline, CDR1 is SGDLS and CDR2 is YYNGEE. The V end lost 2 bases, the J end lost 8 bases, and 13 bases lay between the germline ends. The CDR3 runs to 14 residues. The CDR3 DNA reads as TGTGCCAGCAGCGTTTTCGGAACTGGGGAAAAACTGTTTTTT. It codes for CASSVFGTGEKLFF. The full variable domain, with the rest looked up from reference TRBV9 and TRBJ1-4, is DSGVTQTPKHLITATGQRVTLRCSPRSGDLSVYWYQQSLDQGLQFLIQYYNGEERAKGNILERFSAQQFPDLHSELNLSSLELGDSALYFCASSVFGTGEKLFFGSGTQLSVL.

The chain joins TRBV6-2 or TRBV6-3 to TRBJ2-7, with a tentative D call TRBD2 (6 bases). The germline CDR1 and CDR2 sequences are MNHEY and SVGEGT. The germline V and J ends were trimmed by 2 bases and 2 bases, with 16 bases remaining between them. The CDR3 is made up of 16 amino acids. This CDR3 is CASSYGRTTRAYEQYF. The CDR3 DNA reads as TGTGCCAGCAGTTACGGAAGGACTACGAGAGCCTACGAGCAGTACTTC.

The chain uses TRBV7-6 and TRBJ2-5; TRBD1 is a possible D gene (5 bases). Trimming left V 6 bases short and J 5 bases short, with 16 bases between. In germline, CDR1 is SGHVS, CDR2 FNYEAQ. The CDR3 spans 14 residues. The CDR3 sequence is CASSPDSGGETQYF. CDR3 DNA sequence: TGTGCCAGCAGTCCAGACAGTGGTGGTGAGACCCAGTACTTC.

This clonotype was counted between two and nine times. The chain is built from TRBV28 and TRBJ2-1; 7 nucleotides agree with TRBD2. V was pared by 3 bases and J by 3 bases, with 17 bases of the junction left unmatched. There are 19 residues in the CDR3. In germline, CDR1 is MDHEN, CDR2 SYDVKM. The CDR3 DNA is TGTGCCAGCAGTTTGGTGCTAGCGGATTCCCTCCCCCTCTACAATGAGCAGTTCTTC. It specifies CASSLVLADSLPLYNEQFF.

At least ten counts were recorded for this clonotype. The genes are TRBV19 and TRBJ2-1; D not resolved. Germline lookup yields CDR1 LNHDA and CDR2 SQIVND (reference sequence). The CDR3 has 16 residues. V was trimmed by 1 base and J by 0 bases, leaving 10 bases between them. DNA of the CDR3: TGTGCCAGTAGTATAGGACATCTTTCCTCCTACAATGAGCAGTTCTTC. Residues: CASSIGHLSSYNEQFF.

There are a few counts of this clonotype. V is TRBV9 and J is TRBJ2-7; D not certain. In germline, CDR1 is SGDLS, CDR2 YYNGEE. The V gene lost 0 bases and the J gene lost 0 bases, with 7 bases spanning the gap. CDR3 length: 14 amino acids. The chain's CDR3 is CASSVEPSSYEQYF. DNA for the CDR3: TGTGCCAGCAGCGTAGAACCGAGCTCCTACGAGCAGTACTTC. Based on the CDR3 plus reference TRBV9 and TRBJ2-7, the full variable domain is DSGVTQTPKHLITATGQRVTLRCSPRSGDLSVYWYQQSLDQGLQFLIQYYNGEERAKGNILERFSAQQFPDLHSELNLSSLELGDSALYFCASSVEPSSYEQYFGPGTRLTVT.

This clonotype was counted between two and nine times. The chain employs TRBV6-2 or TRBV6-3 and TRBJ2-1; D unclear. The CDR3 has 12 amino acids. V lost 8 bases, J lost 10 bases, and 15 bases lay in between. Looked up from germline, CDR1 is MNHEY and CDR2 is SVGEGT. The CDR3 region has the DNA TGTGCCAGCGGGAATTTAGCCCTCGAGCAGTTCTTC. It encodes CASGNLALEQFF.

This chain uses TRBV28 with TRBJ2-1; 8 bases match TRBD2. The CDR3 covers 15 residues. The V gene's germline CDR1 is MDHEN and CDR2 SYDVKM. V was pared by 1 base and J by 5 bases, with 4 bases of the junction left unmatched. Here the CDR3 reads CASSLLAGSHNEQFF. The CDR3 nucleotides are TGTGCCAGCAGTTTATTAGCGGGGAGCCACAATGAGCAGTTCTTC.

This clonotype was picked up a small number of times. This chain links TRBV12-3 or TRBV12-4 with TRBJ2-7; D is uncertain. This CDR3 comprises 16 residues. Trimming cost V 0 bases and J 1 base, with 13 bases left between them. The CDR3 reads CASSLATRTGSYEQYF. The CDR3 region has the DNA TGTGCCAGCAGTTTAGCGACCAGGACGGGTTCCTACGAGCAGTACTTC.

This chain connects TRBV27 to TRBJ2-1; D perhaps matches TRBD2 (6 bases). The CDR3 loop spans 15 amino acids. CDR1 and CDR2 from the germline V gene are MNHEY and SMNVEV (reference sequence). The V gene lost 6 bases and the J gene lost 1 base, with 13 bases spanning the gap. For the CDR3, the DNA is TGTGCCAGCAGGACAGATGGGACTTCCTACAATGAGCAGTTCTTC. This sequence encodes CASRTDGTSYNEQFF.

The CDR3 DNA reads as TGTGCCAGCAGCCCAAGCGGGGGGTCAGATACGCAGTATTTT. Translated: CASSPSGGSDTQYF. The chain joins TRBV7-2 to TRBJ2-3, with 9 nucleotides matching TRBD2. J lost 4 bases, V lost 5 bases, and 4 bases had no gene match. The germline V gene has CDR1 SGHTA and CDR2 FQGNSA. The CDR3 is 14 residues long.

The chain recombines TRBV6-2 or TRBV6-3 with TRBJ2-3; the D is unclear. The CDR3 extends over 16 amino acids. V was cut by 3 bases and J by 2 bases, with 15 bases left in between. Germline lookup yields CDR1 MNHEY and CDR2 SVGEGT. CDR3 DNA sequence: TGTGCCAGCAGTTATGGGCAACGATTCGACACAGATACGCAGTATTTT. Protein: CASSYGQRFDTDTQYF.